Shown below are 11 T cell receptor beta chains from a single sample sequenced in a study of shared clonotypes between healthy human individuals. The data were produced by immunoSEQ multiplex PCR, yet TCRdb's version contains in-frame clones alone and is incomplete. Here the sample spans roughly 1.4 million clones, just under 99% being singletons. Sequencing input: naive CD4+ T cells sorted from blood. Subset in this sample: CD45RA+ positively selected. The receptors were gathered from a man between 25 and 39 years old in good health.

This clone was seen a single time. The chain carries TRBV5-5 and TRBJ2-1, with a possible D match to TRBD2 (5 bases). The CDR3 consists of 15 residues. The V end lost 5 bases, the J end lost 5 bases, and 17 bases lay between the germline ends. From germline, CDR1 is SGHKS and CDR2 YYEKEE (reference sequence). The CDR3 here is CASSFPGGLNNEQFF. Written as DNA, the CDR3 is TGTGCCAGCAGTTTCCCAGGAGGACTTAACAATGAGCAGTTCTTC. Based on the CDR3 plus reference TRBV5-5 and TRBJ2-1, the full variable domain is DAGVTQSPTHLIKTRGQQVTLRCSPISGHKSVSWYQQVLGQGPQFIFQYYEKEERGRGNFPDRFSARQFPNYSSELNVNALLLGDSALYLCASSFPGGLNNEQFFGPGTRLTVL.

Comment on this clone: In the same sample, other DNA sequences code for this CDR3. V usage is TRBV18 and J usage is TRBJ2-2; no clear D gene. V lost 3 bases to trimming and J lost 3 bases, with 11 bases between them. Germline V gene sequence: CDR1 KGHSH, CDR2 LQKENI. The CDR3 is 15 residues long. CDR3: CASSPPGRYTGELFF. For the CDR3, the DNA is TGTGCCAGCTCACCTCCGGGCAGATACACCGGGGAGCTGTTTTTT.

The V gene is TRBV10-3, the J gene TRBJ2-7; D ambiguous. Trimming removed 0 bases from V and 2 bases from J, with 11 bases in between. Germline loops: CDR1 ENHRY, CDR2 SYGVKD. The CDR3 extends over 15 amino acids. The CDR3 loop is CAISESWGSPYEQYF. CDR3 nucleotide sequence: TGTGCCATCAGTGAGTCGTGGGGTTCACCCTACGAGCAGTACTTC.

The table lists this clone with a count of one. This chain links TRBV7-9 with TRBJ2-1; 12 bases map to TRBD2. The V gene's germline CDR1 is SEHNR and CDR2 FQNEAQ (reference sequence). V was clipped by 3 bases and J by 4 bases; unmatched bases: 4. The CDR3 covers 16 residues. The CDR3: CASSFTTSGSYNEQFF. The CDR3, as DNA: TGTGCCAGCAGCTTCACGACTAGCGGGAGTTACAATGAGCAGTTCTTC.

The V call is TRBV5-4, the J call TRBJ2-1, with D possibly matching TRBD2 (6 bases). V lost 4 bases to trimming and J lost 9 bases, with 11 bases between them. The CDR3 length is 12 residues. The V gene's germline CDR1 is SGHNT and CDR2 YYREEE (reference sequence). As DNA, the CDR3 is TGTGCCAGCAGCCTAACTAGCACTGAGCAGTTCTTC. Its protein product is CASSLTSTEQFF.

The V gene is TRBV15, the J gene TRBJ2-7; 11 positions match TRBD2. The V and J ends lost 1 base and 4 bases, in that order; junction bases with no gene match: 6. The CDR3 covers 16 residues. In germline, CDR1 is LNHNV, CDR2 YYDKDF (reference sequence). CDR3 DNA: TGTGCCACCAGCAGAGTTCTAGCGGGAGGACAATACGAGCAGTACTTC. It translates to CATSRVLAGGQYEQYF.

The chain recombines TRBV27 with TRBJ2-7; 10 bases line up with TRBD1. The ends lost 3 bases at V and 1 base at J; junction bases unmatched: 3. The CDR3 contains 15 residues. CDR1 MNHEY and CDR2 SMNVEV come from the germline V gene (reference sequence). The CDR3 is CASSFGTGESYEQYF. The CDR3 DNA follows: TGTGCCAGCAGTTTCGGGACAGGGGAATCCTACGAGCAGTACTTC.

The chain carries TRBV5-4 and TRBJ1-5; D is unclear. The CDR3 sequence is 15 residues long. V was cut by 6 bases and J by 2 bases, with 15 bases left in between. Germline-derived CDR1 and CDR2 are SGHNT and YYREEE (reference sequence). CDR3 amino acids: CASTPAHGRNQPQHF. DNA for the CDR3: TGTGCCAGCACCCCTGCCCACGGACGCAATCAGCCCCAGCATTTT.

Written as DNA, the CDR3 is TGTGCCAGCAGTGAAGGTTGGGGGGCAAGGGTCGAGCAGTACTTC. The encoded protein is CASSEGWGARVEQYF. This chain links TRBV2 with TRBJ2-7; the D call may be TRBD1 or TRBD2 (6 bases each). Deletions cut 1 base from V and 6 bases from J, with 16 bases between. Germline CDR1 and CDR2: SNHLY and FYNNEI. This CDR3 spans 15 amino acids. The full variable domain, its missing parts supplied by reference TRBV2 and TRBJ2-7, is EPEVTQTPSHQVTQMGQEVILRCVPISNHLYFYWYRQILGQKVEFLVSFYNNEISEKSEIFDDQFSVERPDGSNFTLKIRSTKLEDSAMYFCASSEGWGARVEQYFGPGTRLTVT.

The gene calls are TRBV5-4 and TRBJ1-1, with D perhaps TRBD1 (5 bases). This CDR3 has 14 residues. Between the trimmed V and J ends, which lost 4 bases and 0 bases, there was a span of 10 bases. Germline CDR1 SGHNT, CDR2 YYREEE (reference sequence). As DNA, the CDR3 is TGTGCCAGCAGCATGACAGCCATGAACACTGAAGCTTTCTTT. It specifies CASSMTAMNTEAFF.

The chain joins TRBV9 to TRBJ2-2; 10 bases fit TRBD2. The CDR3 totals 18 residues. Losses at the gene ends were 0 bases for V and 6 bases for J; bases not matched to a gene: 11. The germline V gene has CDR1 SGDLS and CDR2 YYNGEE. As DNA, the CDR3 is TGTGCCAGCAGCGTAGTACTAGCGGGACACCTATCGGCCGGGGAGCTGTTTTTT. It specifies CASSVVLAGHLSAGELFF.